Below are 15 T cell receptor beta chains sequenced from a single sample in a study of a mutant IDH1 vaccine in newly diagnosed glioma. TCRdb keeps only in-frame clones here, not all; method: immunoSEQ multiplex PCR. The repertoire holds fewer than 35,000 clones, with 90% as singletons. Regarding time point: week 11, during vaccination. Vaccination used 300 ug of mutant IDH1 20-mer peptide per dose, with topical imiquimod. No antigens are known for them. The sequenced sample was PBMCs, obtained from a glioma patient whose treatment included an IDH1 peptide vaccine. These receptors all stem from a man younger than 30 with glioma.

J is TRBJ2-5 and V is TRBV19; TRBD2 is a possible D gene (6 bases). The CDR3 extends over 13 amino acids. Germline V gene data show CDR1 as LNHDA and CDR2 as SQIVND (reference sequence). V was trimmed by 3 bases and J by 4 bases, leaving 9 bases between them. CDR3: CASSMVEGETQYF. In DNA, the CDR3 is TGTGCCAGTAGTATGGTGGAGGGAGAGACCCAGTACTTC.

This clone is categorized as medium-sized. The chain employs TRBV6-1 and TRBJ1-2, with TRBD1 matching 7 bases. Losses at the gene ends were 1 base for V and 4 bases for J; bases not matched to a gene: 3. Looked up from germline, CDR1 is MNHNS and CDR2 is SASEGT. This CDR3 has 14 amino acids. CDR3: CASSEGDSFYGYTF. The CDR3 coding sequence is TGTGCCAGCAGTGAAGGGGACAGTTTCTATGGCTACACCTTC.

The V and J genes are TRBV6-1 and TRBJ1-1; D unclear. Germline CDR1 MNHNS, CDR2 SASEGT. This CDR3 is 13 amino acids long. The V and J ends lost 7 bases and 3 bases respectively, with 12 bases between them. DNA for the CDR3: TGTGCCAGCATGCAGACACAATACACTGAAGCTTTCTTT. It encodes CASMQTQYTEAFF.

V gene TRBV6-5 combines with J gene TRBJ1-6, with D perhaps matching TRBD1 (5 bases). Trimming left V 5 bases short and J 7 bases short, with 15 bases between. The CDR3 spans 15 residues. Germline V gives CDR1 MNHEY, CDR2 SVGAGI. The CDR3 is CASSHPGTANSPLHF. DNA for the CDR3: TGTGCCAGCAGTCACCCCGGGACCGCCAATTCACCCCTCCACTTT.

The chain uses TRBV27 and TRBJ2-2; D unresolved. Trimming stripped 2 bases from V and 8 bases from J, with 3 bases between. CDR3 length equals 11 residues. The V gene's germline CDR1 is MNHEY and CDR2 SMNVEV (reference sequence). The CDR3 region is CASSLTGELFF. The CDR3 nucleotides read TGTGCCAGCAGTTTAACGGGGGAGCTGTTTTTT.

Written as DNA, the CDR3 is TGTGCCAGCAGCCCCAGGACTGATAATGAAAAACTGTTTTTT. Its protein product is CASSPRTDNEKLFF. The chain carries TRBV11-2 and TRBJ1-4; D is unresolved. This CDR3 has 14 amino acids. Germline lookup yields CDR1 SGHAT and CDR2 FQNNGV. With 5 bases removed from V and 4 bases from J, the gap between germline ends came to 11 bases.

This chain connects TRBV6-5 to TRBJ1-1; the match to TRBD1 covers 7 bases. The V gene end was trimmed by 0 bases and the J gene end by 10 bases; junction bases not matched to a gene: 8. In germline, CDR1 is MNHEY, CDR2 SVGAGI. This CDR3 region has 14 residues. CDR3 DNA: TGTGCCAGCAGTTACTCCTCCAGGGGGGACGGAGCTTTCTTT. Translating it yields CASSYSSRGDGAFF.

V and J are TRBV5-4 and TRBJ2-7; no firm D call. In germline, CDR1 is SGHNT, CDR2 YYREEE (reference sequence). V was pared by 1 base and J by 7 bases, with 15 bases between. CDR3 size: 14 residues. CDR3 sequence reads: CASSLRQAAKEQYF. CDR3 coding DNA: TGTGCCAGCAGCTTGAGGCAGGCCGCTAAAGAGCAGTACTTC.

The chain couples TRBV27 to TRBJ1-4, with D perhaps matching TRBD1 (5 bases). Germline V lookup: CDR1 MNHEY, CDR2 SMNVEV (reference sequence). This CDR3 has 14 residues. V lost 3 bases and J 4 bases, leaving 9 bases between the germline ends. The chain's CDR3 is CASSFAGLNEKLFF. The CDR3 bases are TGTGCCAGCAGTTTTGCAGGGCTTAATGAAAAACTGTTTTTT.

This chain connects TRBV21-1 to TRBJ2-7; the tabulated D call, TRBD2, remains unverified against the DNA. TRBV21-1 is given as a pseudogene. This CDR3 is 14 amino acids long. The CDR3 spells CASSGRTRRYEQYF. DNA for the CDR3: TGTGCCAGCAGCGGGCGGACTAGGCGATACGAGCAGTACTTC.

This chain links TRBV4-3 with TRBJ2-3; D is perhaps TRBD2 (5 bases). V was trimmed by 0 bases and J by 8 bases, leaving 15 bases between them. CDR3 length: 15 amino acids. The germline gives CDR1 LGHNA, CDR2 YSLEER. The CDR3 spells CASSQDSLAGVTQYF. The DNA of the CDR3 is TGCGCCAGCAGCCAAGATAGTCTAGCTGGGGTTACGCAGTATTTT.

CDR3 DNA sequence: TGTGCCTGGAGTTTCGGGACAGGGGATTTGAACACTGAAGCTTTCTTT. Translated, it gives CAWSFGTGDLNTEAFF. The chain carries TRBV30 and TRBJ1-1; the match to TRBD1 covers 10 bases. There are 16 residues in the CDR3. V dropped 2 bases and J dropped 0; count of bases not matched to a gene: 6. From germline, CDR1 is GTSNPN and CDR2 SVGIG (reference sequence).

The CDR3: CASSLQLAGGGNEQFF. For the CDR3, the DNA is TGTGCCAGCAGCTTACAGCTAGCGGGAGGAGGCAATGAGCAGTTCTTC. The genes are TRBV7-2 and TRBJ2-1; 11 positions match TRBD2. The germline V gene has CDR1 SGHTA and CDR2 FQGNSA. The trim removed 2 bases at V and 6 bases at J, leaving 6 bases unmatched. There are 16 residues in the CDR3.

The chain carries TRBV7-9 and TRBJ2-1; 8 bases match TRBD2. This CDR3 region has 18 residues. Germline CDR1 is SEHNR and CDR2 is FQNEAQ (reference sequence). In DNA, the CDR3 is TGTACCACCCACCCCCGGGGGGGGAGACCCTCCCTTTACAATGAGCAGTTCTTC. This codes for CTTHPRGGRPSLYNEQFF.

CDR3 loop: CASSVGLAGSYEQYF. CDR3 bases: TGCGCCAGCAGTGTTGGACTAGCGGGGTCTTACGAGCAGTACTTC. This sequence joins TRBV4-3 and TRBJ2-7; 12 bases align to TRBD2. The CDR3 is 15 residues long. V lost 6 bases, J lost 4 bases, and 7 bases stayed unmatched. Germline V gene data show CDR1 as LGHNA and CDR2 as YSLEER.